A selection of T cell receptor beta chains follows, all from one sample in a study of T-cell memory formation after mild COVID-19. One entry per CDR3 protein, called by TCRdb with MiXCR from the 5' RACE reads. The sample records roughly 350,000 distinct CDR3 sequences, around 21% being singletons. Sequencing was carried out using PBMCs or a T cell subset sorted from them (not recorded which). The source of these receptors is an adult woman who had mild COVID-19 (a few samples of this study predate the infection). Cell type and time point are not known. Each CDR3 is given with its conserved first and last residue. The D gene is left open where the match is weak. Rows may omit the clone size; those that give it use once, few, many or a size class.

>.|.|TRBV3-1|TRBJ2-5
CASSQDSQRQYF
TGTGCCAGCAGCCAAGATAGCCAGCGTCAGTACTTC
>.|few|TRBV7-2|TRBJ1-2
CASSPSQGNYGYTF
TGTGCCAGCAGCCCATCACAGGGAAACTATGGCTACACCTTC
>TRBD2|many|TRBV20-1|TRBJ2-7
CSARTTSGIYEQYF
TGCAGTGCTAGAACCACTAGCGGAATCTACGAGCAGTACTTC
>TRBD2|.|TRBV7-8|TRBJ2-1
CASLPWEGSGEQFF
TGTGCCAGCCTTCCTTGGGAGGGTTCGGGTGAGCAGTTCTTC
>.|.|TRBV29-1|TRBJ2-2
CSVVVGSAYTGELFF
TGCAGCGTTGTGGTTGGGAGTGCGTACACCGGGGAGCTGTTTTTT
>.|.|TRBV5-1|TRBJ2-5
CASSRGLLARVPQETQYF
TGCGCCAGCAGCCGAGGGCTACTAGCCCGAGTGCCCCAAGAGACCCAGTACTTC
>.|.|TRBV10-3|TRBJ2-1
CAISDGDSGPFF
TGTGCCATCAGTGATGGTGACTCCGGGCCGTTCTTC
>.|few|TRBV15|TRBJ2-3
CATSRAGGNTDTQYF
TGTGCCACCAGCAGAGCGGGGGGCAACACAGATACGCAGTATTTT
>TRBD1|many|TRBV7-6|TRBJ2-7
CASSPYRDRTYEQYF
TGTGCCAGCAGCCCCTACCGGGACAGGACCTACGAGCAGTACTTC
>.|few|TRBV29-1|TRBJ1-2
CSVESPDYYGYTF
TGCAGCGTTGAAAGCCCAGATTACTATGGCTACACCTTC
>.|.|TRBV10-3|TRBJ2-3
CANRADPLTDTQYF
TGTGCCAATAGAGCGGACCCCTTGACAGATACGCAGTATTTT
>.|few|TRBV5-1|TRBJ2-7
CASSLGEDGYEQYF
TGCGCCAGCAGCTTGGGTGAAGACGGATACGAGCAGTACTTC
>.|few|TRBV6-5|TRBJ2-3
CASSYSRGPTDTQYF
TGTGCCAGCAGTTACTCACGGGGGCCCACAGATACGCAGTATTTT
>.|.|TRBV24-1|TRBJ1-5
CATSDWGSNQPQHF
TGTGCCACCAGTGATTGGGGGAGCAATCAGCCCCAGCATTTT
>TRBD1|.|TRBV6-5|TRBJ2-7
CASSYVQGAGEQYF
TGTGCCAGCAGTTACGTACAGGGGGCTGGTGAGCAGTACTTC
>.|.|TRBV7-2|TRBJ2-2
CASSTYRDASGELFF
TGTGCCAGCAGCACCTACAGGGATGCCTCCGGGGAGCTGTTTTTT
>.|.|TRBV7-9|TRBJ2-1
CASSFSVEQFF
TGTGCCAGCAGCTTTAGCGTTGAGCAGTTCTTC
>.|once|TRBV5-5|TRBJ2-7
CASSGSGTWNPEQYF
TGTGCCAGCAGCGGGTCCGGGACCTGGAATCCCGAGCAGTACTTC
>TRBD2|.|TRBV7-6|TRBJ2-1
CASSSRTSGGGYNEQFF
TGTGCCAGCAGCTCGAGGACTAGCGGGGGGGGCTACAATGAGCAGTTCTTC
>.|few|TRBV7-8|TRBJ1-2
CASSSVGDYTF
TGTGCCAGCAGCTCCGTGGGGGACTACACCTTC
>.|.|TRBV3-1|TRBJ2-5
CASSQELGRSYQETQYF
TGTGCCAGCAGCCAAGAGTTAGGCAGGTCGTACCAAGAGACCCAGTACTTC
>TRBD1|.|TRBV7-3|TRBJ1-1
CASSLKGAGEAFF
TGTGCCAGCAGCTTAAAGGGGGCTGGTGAAGCTTTCTTT
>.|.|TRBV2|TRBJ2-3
CASSATRDTQYF
TGTGCCAGCAGTGCCACAAGAGATACGCAGTATTTT
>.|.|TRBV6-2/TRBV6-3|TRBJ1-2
CASRRPNLDGNYGYTF
TGTGCCAGCAGGAGGCCAAATCTCGACGGGAACTATGGCTACACCTTC
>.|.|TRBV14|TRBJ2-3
CASSQETGVSTDTQYF
TGTGCCAGCAGCCAAGAGACGGGGGTTAGCACAGATACGCAGTATTTT
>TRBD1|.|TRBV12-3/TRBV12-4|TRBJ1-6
CASSLDRGQNSPLHF
TGTGCCAGCAGTTTAGACAGGGGTCAGAATTCACCCCTCCACTTT
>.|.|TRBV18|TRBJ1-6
CASSPIKTGGSYNSPLHF
TGTGCCAGCTCACCGATAAAGACGGGAGGCTCCTATAATTCACCCCTCCACTTT
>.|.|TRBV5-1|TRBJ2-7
CASSLAGSPGVDYEQYF
TGCGCCAGCAGCTTGGCCGGTTCCCCAGGGGTGGACTACGAGCAGTACTTC
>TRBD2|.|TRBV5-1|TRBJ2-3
CASSLASGGATDTQYF
TGCGCCAGCAGCTTGGCTAGCGGGGGGGCCACAGATACGCAGTATTTT
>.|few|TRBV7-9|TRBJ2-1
CASSTDRMQFF
TGTGCCAGCAGCACGGACCGAATGCAGTTCTTC
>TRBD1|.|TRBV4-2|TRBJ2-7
CASSQEQGSSYEQYF
TGTGCCAGCAGCCAAGAACAGGGGAGCTCCTACGAGCAGTACTTC